This entry concerns a single TCR beta chain. Here immunoSEQ multiplex PCR was the method, and the copy in TCRdb shows in-frame clones only, minus some. Among more than 55,000 clones, about 86% were seen once, and the ten largest hold under 3%. This sample is part of a study of PD-L1 blockade in urothelial cancer. CDR1 is SGHTA, CDR2 FQGTGA, per germline. The CDR3 extends over 16 amino acids. V lost 4 bases to trimming and J lost 6 bases; unmatched junction nucleotides: 8. This clonotype was obtained from a man aged 50-60 years with urothelial cancer. V usage is TRBV7-3 and J usage is TRBJ2-3, with TRBD1 identical over 12 bases. This specimen consisted of PBMCs, obtained around atezolizumab (anti-PD-L1) treatment. In DNA, the CDR3 is TGTGCCAGCAGCTCATCCGGGACAGGGGGCAAGGATACGCAGTATTTT. This encodes CASSSSGTGGKDTQYF.